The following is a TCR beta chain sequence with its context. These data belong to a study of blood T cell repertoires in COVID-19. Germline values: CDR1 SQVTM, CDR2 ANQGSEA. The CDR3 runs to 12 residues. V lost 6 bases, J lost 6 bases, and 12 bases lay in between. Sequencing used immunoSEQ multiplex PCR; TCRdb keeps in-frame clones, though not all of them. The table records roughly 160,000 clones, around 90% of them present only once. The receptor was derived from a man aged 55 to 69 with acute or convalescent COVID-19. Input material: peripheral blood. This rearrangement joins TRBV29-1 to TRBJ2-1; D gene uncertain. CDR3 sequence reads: CSVVRSFNEQFF. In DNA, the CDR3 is TGCAGCGTCGTCCGGTCTTTCAATGAGCAGTTCTTC.